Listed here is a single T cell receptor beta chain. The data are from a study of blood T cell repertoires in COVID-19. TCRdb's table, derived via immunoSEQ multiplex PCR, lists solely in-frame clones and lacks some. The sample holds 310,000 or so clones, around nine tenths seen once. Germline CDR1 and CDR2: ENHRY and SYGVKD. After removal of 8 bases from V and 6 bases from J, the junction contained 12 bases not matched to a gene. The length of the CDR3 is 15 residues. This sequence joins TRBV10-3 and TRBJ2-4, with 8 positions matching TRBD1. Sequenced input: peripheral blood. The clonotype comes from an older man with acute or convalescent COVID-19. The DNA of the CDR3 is TGTGCCATCGGTACAGGGGGGCTTTTTGGAAACATTCAGTACTTC. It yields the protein CAIGTGGLFGNIQYF.